These T cell receptor beta chains were read from a single sample in a study of metastatic and nonmetastatic thyroid tumors. TCRdb reassembled clones from the PCR reads with MiXCR. Of tens of thousands of clones listed, 20% are singletons. Sequencing used adjacent normal tissue. The receptors here all came from a female donor with papillary thyroid cancer or a benign thyroid nodule (not recorded which). Some clones in this sample may be carry-over from other donors' samples. CDR3s include the opening cysteine and the closing phenylalanine or tryptophan. A D gene is named only where the DNA matches it firmly. A row's size may be missing; if present it is once, few, many or a size class.

v_call	j_call	d_call	clone_size	cdr3_nt	cdr3_aa
TRBV19	TRBJ2-2	TRBD2	many	TGTGCCAGTAGTATAGAGGGACTAGCGGGAATCACCGGGGAGCTGTTTTTT	CASSIEGLAGITGELFF
TRBV9	TRBJ2-1	-	-	TGTGCCTGCAGCGTAGGGGACGTGCCCTACAATGAGCAGTTCTTC	CACSVGDVPYNEQFF
TRBV5-1	TRBJ1-2	-	few	TGCGCCAGCAGCTTGAGGGGCGGTGACTATGGCTACACCTTC	CASSLRGGDYGYTF
TRBV18	TRBJ1-2	-	many	TGTGCCAGCTCACCACGGACCGACGTGAACTATGGCTACACCTTC	CASSPRTDVNYGYTF
TRBV5-6	TRBJ2-3	-	-	TGTGCCAGCAGCCTCGAGGTGGGGTTCGATGAGGAATCAGATACGCAGTATTTT	CASSLEVGFDEESDTQYF
TRBV24-1	TRBJ2-1	-	-	TGTGCCACCAGGGCGGATGTAGGAAACAATGATCACTTCTTC	CATRADVGNNDHFF
TRBV9	TRBJ2-2	TRBD1	-	TGTGCCAGCAGCGTGAGGACAGGGGGGACCGGGGAGCTGTTTTTT	CASSVRTGGTGELFF
TRBV20-1	TRBJ1-1	-	many	TGCAGTGTCCCGCATGTGGGGCGAGTGAGGGGGACTGAAGCTTTCTTT	CSVPHVGRVRGTEAFF
TRBV30	TRBJ2-2	-	-	TGTGCCTGGAGCGGGGGACAGTTCTCCGGGGAGCTGTTTTTT	CAWSGGQFSGELFF
TRBV5-1	TRBJ1-1	-	many	TGCGCCAGCAGCTGGACACTGGACACTGAAGCTTTCTTT	CASSWTLDTEAFF